This TCR beta chain appears in the sequencing data of a study of Graves' ophthalmopathy and Graves' hyperthyroidism (dated by TCRdb to about 2018). About the full investigation: Peripheral blood was collected at initial diagnosis, before any treatment. To tell Graves' ophthalmopathy apart from Graves' hyperthyroidism, and to predict which patients would progress to ophthalmopathy, the study relied on TCR beta repertoire signatures. In total, 135 blood samples were TCR-sequenced: under 45 ophthalmopathy, around 75 hyperthyroidism and roughly 17 hyperthyroidism-to-ophthalmopathy patients. To explore V-J signatures distinguishing ophthalmopathy from hyperthyroidism, a discovery set of 100 patients (fewer than 45 ophthalmopathy, over 55 stable hyperthyroidism) was enrolled. An independent validation cohort was composed of some 19 hyperthyroidism patients and around 16 patients who later progressed from hyperthyroidism to ophthalmopathy. In six hyperthyroidism patients, the T-cell repertoire of thyroid tissue was compared with the T-cell repertoire of blood. After sampling, hyperthyroidism patients received methimazole starting at 30 mg daily, and ophthalmopathy patients received high-dose intravenous methylprednisolone. For training and testing, the roughly 100 patients in the discovery cohort were randomly divided in a 7:3 ratio. Beyond this particular receptor, the publication reports: In cross-validation, the 13-signature model distinguished ophthalmopathy from stable hyperthyroidism with almost 90% sensitivity and 81.08% specificity, and in the test set the corresponding values were about 80% and 75%. Most expanded thyroid clonotypes with frequency above 0.001 were also detected in blood, suggesting blood repertoires may reflect the thyroid immune response. In validation, the model predicted ophthalmopathy progression with about 70% sensitivity and roughly 72% specificity; some 13 predicted patients were CT-confirmed with GO in a median of approximately 6.5 months. No statistical method was used to predetermine the sample size, and group allocation was not hidden from the investigators.

The ophthalmopathy patients had moderately to severely active disease, with a Clinical Activity Score of 3 or higher, a NOSPECS grade of 4 or higher, and a disease duration of less than 3 months. Patients with other autoimmune diseases, uncontrolled infections, pregnancy or lactation were excluded from the study. Diagnosis relied on clinical symptoms, serum thyroxine, TRAb, thyroid ultrasound and orbital computed tomography. Using Ficoll-Paque density gradient centrifugation, PBMCs were isolated from 10 ml of fresh peripheral blood. Trizol reagent was used to extract the total RNA, and its quality was then checked on an Agilent 2100 Bioanalyzer. About this clonotype: What this receptor recognizes is not known. Base qualities were left out, and no much larger clone turns up one base away.

For repertoire sequencing, the TCR beta CDR3 regions were amplified from RNA transcripts. The first round of RT-PCR was done with HTBI primers and the Qiagen OneStep RT-PCR kit, and was followed by a second round of multiplex PCR, then size selection and purification. The libraries underwent paired-end sequencing with 100 bp reads on an Illumina HiSeq2000. On the study's bioinformatics: Reads were processed with SOAPnuke, discarding reads with adapters, uncalled bases, mean Phred below 15, or no exact constant-primer or identifier match. COPE v1.2.5 was used to merge the high-quality paired reads. Each unique nucleotide sequence was defined as a clonotype, and clonotypes were aligned to IMGT TRB V, D and J references with MiTCR v1.1. The analysis was limited to V-J combinations with a frequency above 0.0001, which together covered 98% to 99.2% of repertoires. For each V-J combination, a TCR clonal expansion and chaos score was defined as the ratio of F50 clonal expansion to chaos observed in the TCRdist matrix. Features were reduced by Welch's t-statistics and random forest to around 14 V-J combinations, which fed a naive Bayes classifier. The Morisita-Horn index was used to measure how similar the thyroid and blood repertoires were. TCRdb reprocessed the public reads (quality trimming at Q25 with fastp, clone calling with MiXCR) and kept in-frame beta chains. Identical CDR3 proteins give one entry, which carries the most common genes and DNA. Here the V and J calls rest on TCRdb's processing, not on the authors' analysis. The sample table shows about 210,000 distinct CDR3 sequences, and approximately 28% are seen once. Of the sample, about 8.2% falls within the top ten clones.

The receptor comes from a man aged 50 to 59 with Graves' ophthalmopathy. Donor details come from another sample of the same person, matched by shared clones. Sequenced sample: peripheral blood.

The CDR3 here reads CASSLEGRNNSPLHF. The nucleotides are TGTGCCAGCAGCTTAGAGGGGAGAAATAATTCACCCCTCCACTTT. The sequence is built from TRBV11-2 and TRBJ1-6; too little of a D gene remains to name it. The germline V gene sets CDR1 to SGHAT and CDR2 to FQNNGV. V is clipped by 0 bases and J by 5 bases, and the sequence between their germline boundaries is 8 bases long. The CDR3 covers 15 residues, taking in both the cysteine and the phenylalanine. The CDR3 DNA has 45 bases and is translated from base 1.